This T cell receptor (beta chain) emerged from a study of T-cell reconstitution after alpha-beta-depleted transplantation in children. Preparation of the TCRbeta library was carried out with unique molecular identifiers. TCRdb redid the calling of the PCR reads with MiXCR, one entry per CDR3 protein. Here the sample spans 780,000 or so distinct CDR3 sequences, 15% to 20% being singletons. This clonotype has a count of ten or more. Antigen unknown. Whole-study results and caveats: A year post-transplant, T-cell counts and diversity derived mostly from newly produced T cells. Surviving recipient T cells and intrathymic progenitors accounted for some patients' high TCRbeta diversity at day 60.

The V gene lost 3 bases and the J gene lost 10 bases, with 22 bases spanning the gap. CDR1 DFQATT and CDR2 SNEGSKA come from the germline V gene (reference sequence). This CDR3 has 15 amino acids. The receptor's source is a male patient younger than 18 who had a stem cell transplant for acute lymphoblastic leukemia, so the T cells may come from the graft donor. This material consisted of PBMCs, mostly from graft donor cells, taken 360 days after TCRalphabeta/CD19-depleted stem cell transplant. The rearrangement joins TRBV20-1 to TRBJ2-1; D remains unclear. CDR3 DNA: TGCAGTGCTAGTTTTATCGGACCCCGGGTGGGAGAGCAGTTCTTC. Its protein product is CSASFIGPRVGEQFF.